What follows is one TCR beta chain and its context. This sample stems from a study of control samples from healthy donors and cancer patients. Sequencing was performed with immunoSEQ multiplex PCR; in TCRdb, only in-frame clones are kept and a portion is missing. Among some 130,000 clones listed, 92% were seen once. The V end was cut by 4 bases, the J end by 2 bases, with 12 bases between. The CDR3 has 14 amino acids. Germline CDR1 and CDR2: SGDLS and YYNGEE. The chain uses TRBV9 and TRBJ1-1; D gene ambiguous. Sequenced input: blood. The clonotype originates from a man aged 18 to 29 in good health. CDR3 bases: TGTGCCAGCAGCCGCGGACGGCAAAACACTGAAGCTTTCTTT. Translating it yields CASSRGRQNTEAFF.